A selection of T cell receptor beta chains follows, all from one sample in a study of cytomegalovirus exposure and HLA in healthy donors. Data came from immunoSEQ multiplex PCR; TCRdb stores just in-frame clones and leaves some out. This table holds tens of thousands of clones. The sequencing input was PBMCs. Receptors were obtained from a man aged 18 to 35 in good health and CMV-seropositive. Each CDR3 is given with its conserved first and last residue. Fields, in order: J gene, D gene, V gene, CDR3 DNA, CDR3 protein. A D gene is named only where the DNA matches it firmly.

>TRBJ1-5|TRBD1|TRBV5-1
TGCGCCAGCAGCTCAACAGGGGAACCTAATCAGCCCCAGCATTTT
CASSSTGEPNQPQHF
>TRBJ1-5|.|TRBV28
TGTGCCAGCAGTTCACCGGGAGGGGGGATTCAGCCCCAGCATTTT
CASSSPGGGIQPQHF
>TRBJ2-4|TRBD1|TRBV10-1
TGCGCCAGCACTGGAGACAGGGGGCCCTTTCTAGCCAAAAACATTCAGTACTTC
CASTGDRGPFLAKNIQYF
>TRBJ1-5|TRBD1|TRBV2
TGTGCCAGCATGGGACAGACGAGCAATCAGCCCCAGCATTTT
CASMGQTSNQPQHF
>TRBJ1-1|TRBD1|TRBV11-3
TGTGCCAGCAGCTTAGATGTGGGACAGCGGACTGAAGCTTTCTTT
CASSLDVGQRTEAFF
>TRBJ1-1|TRBD1|TRBV6-1
TGTGCCGGGTCAGGGGGTTTGGACACTGAAGCTTTCTTT
CAGSGGLDTEAFF
>TRBJ1-2|.|TRBV2
TGTGCCAGCAGTGTACAGGGTCGGGGCTACACCTTC
CASSVQGRGYTF
>TRBJ2-2|.|TRBV5-4
TGTGCCAGCAGCCCCCAGATCACCGGGGAGCTGTTTTTT
CASSPQITGELFF
>TRBJ2-1|.|TRBV6-1
TGTGCCAGCAGTGAATGGCAGGGCATAGTTGATAATGAGCAGTTCTTC
CASSEWQGIVDNEQFF
>TRBJ1-5|.|TRBV6-1
TGTGCCAGCAGTGAACTAACGGACAGCCAGCCCCAGCATTTT
CASSELTDSQPQHF
>TRBJ1-2|.|TRBV4-2
TGTGCCAGCAGCCAAGTTGGGAGAACGGACTATGGCTACACCTTC
CASSQVGRTDYGYTF
>TRBJ2-5|TRBD2|TRBV28
TGTGCCAGCAGTGGAGCGGGGGTAGGGACCCAGTACTTC
CASSGAGVGTQYF
>TRBJ1-4|TRBD1|TRBV6-1
TGTGCCAGCAGTGAAAGACAGGGGGGTAATGAAAAACTGTTTTTT
CASSERQGGNEKLFF
>TRBJ2-7|TRBD1|TRBV30
TGTGCCTGGACGCTGGGACAGGGCGGTTGGCAGTACTTC
CAWTLGQGGWQYF